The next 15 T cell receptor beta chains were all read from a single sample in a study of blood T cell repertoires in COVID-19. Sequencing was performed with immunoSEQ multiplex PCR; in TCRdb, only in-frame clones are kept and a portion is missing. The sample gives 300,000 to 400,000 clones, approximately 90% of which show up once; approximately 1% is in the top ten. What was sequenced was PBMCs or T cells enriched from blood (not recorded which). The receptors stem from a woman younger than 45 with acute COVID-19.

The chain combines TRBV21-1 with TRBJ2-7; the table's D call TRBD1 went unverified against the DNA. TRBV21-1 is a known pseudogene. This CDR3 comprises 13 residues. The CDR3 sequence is CASTPTGSYEQYF. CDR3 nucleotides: TGTGCCAGCACCCCGACAGGGTCCTACGAGCAGTACTTC.

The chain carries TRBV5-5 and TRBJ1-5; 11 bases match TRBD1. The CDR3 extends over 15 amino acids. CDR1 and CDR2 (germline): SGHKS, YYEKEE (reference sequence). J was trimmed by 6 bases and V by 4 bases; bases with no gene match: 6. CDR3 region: CASSAGQGAVQPQHF. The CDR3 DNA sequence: TGTGCCAGCAGCGCAGGACAGGGGGCGGTTCAGCCCCAGCATTTT. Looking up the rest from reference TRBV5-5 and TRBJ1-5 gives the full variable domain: DAGVTQSPTHLIKTRGQQVTLRCSPISGHKSVSWYQQVLGQGPQFIFQYYEKEERGRGNFPDRFSARQFPNYSSELNVNALLLGDSALYLCASSAGQGAVQPQHFGDGTRLSIL.

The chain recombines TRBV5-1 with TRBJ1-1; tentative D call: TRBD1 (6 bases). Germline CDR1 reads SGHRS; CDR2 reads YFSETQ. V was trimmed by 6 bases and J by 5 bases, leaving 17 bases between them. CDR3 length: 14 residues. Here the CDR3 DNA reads TGCGCCAGCAAGGGAGGGGGGGATCGGACTGAAGCTTTCTTT. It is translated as CASKGGGDRTEAFF.

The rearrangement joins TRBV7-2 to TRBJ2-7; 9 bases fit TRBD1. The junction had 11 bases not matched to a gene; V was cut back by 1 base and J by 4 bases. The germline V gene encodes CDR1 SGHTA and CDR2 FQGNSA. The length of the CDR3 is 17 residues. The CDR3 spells CASSLGPGTGLVYEQYF. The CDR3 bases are TGTGCCAGCAGCTTAGGGCCCGGGACAGGGCTCGTTTACGAGCAGTACTTC.

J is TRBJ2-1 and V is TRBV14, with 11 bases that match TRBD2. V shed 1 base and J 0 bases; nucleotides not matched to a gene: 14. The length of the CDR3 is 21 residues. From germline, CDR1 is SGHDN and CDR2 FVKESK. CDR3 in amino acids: CASSQVSLTVAGGTSYNEQFF. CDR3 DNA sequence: TGTGCCAGCAGCCAAGTTTCCCTCACGGTAGCGGGGGGGACCTCCTACAATGAGCAGTTCTTC.

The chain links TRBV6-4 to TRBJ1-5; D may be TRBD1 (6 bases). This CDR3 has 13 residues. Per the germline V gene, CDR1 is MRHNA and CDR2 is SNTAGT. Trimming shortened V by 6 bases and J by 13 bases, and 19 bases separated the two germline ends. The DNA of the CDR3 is TGTGCCAGCAGGCTGGCAGACAAGGGGGGGCAGCATTTT. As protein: CASRLADKGGQHF.

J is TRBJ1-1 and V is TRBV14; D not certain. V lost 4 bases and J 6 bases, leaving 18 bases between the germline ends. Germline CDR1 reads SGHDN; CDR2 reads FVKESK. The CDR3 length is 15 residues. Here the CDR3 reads CASSLQIGSEAEAFF. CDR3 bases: TGTGCCAGCAGCCTTCAAATCGGCTCCGAGGCTGAAGCTTTCTTT.

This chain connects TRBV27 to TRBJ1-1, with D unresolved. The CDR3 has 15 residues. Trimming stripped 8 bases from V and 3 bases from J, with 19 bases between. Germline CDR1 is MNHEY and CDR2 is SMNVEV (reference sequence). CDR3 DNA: TGTGCCAGCGCCAGCCGTGAGGTTCCTGACACTGAAGCTTTCTTT. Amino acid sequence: CASASREVPDTEAFF.

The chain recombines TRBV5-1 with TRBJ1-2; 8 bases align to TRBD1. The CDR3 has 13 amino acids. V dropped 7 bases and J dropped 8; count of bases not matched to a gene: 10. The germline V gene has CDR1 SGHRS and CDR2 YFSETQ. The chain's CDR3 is CASASGTGLGYTF. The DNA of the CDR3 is TGCGCCAGCGCATCCGGGACAGGCCTCGGCTACACCTTC.

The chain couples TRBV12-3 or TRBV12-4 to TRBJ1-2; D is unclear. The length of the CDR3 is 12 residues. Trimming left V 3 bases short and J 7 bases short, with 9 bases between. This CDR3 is CASSFSEGGYTF. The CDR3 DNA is TGTGCCAGCAGTTTTTCGGAGGGTGGCTACACCTTC.

The CDR3 DNA reads as TGTGCCAGCAGGGCAGGGGGAGTGGGAGAGACCCAGTACTTC. Amino acid sequence: CASRAGGVGETQYF. The chain has TRBV28 and TRBJ2-5, with 7 positions matching TRBD1. Germline V lookup: CDR1 MDHEN, CDR2 SYDVKM. The trim removed 6 bases at V and 4 bases at J, leaving 8 bases unmatched. This CDR3 is built from 14 residues.

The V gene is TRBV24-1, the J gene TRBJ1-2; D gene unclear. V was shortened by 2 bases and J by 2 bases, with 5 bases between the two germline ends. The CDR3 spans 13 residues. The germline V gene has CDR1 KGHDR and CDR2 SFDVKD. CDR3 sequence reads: CATSDWHNYGYTF. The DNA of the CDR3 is TGTGCCACCAGTGATTGGCACAACTATGGCTACACCTTC.

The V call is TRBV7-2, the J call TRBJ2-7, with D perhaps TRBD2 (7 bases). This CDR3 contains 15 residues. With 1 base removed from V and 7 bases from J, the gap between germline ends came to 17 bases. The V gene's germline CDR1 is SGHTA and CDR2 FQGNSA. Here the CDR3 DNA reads TGTGCCAGCAGCTTAGGTTTAGGGGGGGACCTTGAGCAGTACTTC. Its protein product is CASSLGLGGDLEQYF.

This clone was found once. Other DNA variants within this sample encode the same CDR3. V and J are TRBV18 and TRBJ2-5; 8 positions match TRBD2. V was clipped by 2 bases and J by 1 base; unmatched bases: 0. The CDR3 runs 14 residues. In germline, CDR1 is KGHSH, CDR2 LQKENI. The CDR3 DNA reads TGTGCCAGCTCACCAAGCGGGGGCCAAGAGACCCAGTACTTC. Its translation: CASSPSGGQETQYF. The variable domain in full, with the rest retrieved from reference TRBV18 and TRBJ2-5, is NAGVMQNPRHLVRRRGQEARLRCSPMKGHSHVYWYRQLPEEGLKFMVYLQKENIIDESGMPKERFSAEFPKEGPSILRIQQVVRGDSAAYFCASSPSGGQETQYFGPGTRLLVL.

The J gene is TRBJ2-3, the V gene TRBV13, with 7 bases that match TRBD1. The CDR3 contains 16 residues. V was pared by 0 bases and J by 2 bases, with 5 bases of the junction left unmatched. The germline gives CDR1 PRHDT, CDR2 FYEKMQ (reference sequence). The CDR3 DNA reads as TGTGCCAGCAGCTTAGGCCGCAGGGGGATCACAGATACGCAGTATTTT. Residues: CASSLGRRGITDTQYF.